This T cell receptor (beta chain) was documented in a study of T-cell reconstitution after alpha-beta-depleted transplantation in children. Preparing the TCRbeta library involved the use of unique molecular identifiers. MiXCR was run by TCRdb on the PCR reads, yielding one entry per CDR3 protein. Seen here are a few hundred thousand distinct CDR3 sequences, 10% observed once, and the top ten hold approximately 2.3%. CDR1 is SGHRS and CDR2 is YFSETQ in the germline V gene. V lost 0 bases, J lost 1 base, and 9 bases stayed unmatched. CDR3 length: 20 amino acids. The V gene is TRBV5-1, the J gene TRBJ2-1; 14 bases are shared with TRBD2. This clonotype originated in a human donor who donated a stem cell graft to a child with acute lymphoblastic leukemia. Sequencing used PBMCs from the stem cell graft donor, obtained from the stem cell graft. This chain's CDR3 is CASSLAERLAGGKSYNEQFF. CDR3 sequence (DNA): TGCGCCAGCAGCTTGGCCGAGAGACTAGCGGGAGGGAAGTCCTACAATGAGCAGTTCTTC.